A single sample is the source of the 15 T cell receptor beta chains below, sequenced in a study of long-term antiretroviral therapy in people with HIV. Researchers ran immunoSEQ v3.0 at survey level. The method was immunoSEQ multiplex PCR; TCRdb's version includes in-frame clones alone and lacks a portion of them. Here the sample spans roughly 40,000 clones, 86% being singletons. The material sequenced was unsorted PBMCs, taken just before starting antiretroviral therapy. Every receptor here comes from a woman aged 18-29 years with HIV.

The CDR3 coding sequence is TGTGCCAGCAGCTTGGAGACTAGCGGGAGAGAGACCCAGTACTTC. Protein sequence: CASSLETSGRETQYF. The chain is built from TRBV5-6 and TRBJ2-5; TRBD2 agrees at 12 bases. The CDR3 spans 15 residues. Germline CDR1 SGHDT, CDR2 YYEEEE. V trimming: 0 bases; J trimming: 4 bases; junction bases outside the gene matches: 1.

This clone was counted once. The chain couples TRBV6-5 to TRBJ2-2, with D uncertain. This CDR3 comprises 12 residues. Germline V CDR1 and CDR2: MNHEY, SVGAGI. The germline V and J ends were trimmed by 6 bases and 6 bases, with 8 bases remaining between them. The CDR3 protein is CASRKTSGELFF. CDR3 bases: TGTGCCAGCAGAAAAACCTCCGGGGAGCTGTTTTTT.

The rearrangement uses TRBV5-1 and TRBJ2-1, with 7 bases lining up with TRBD2. Germline V gives CDR1 SGHRS, CDR2 YFSETQ. The CDR3 contains 18 residues. V lost 4 bases to trimming and J lost 3 bases; unmatched junction nucleotides: 16. CDR3 region: CASSRIELAPYLYNEQFF. In DNA, the CDR3 is TGCGCCAGCAGCCGCATCGAACTAGCGCCTTACCTCTACAATGAGCAGTTCTTC.

This chain links TRBV2 with TRBJ1-5, with D unclear. CDR3 length: 16 amino acids. Germline V gene data show CDR1 as SNHLY and CDR2 as FYNNEI. Trimming left V 6 bases short and J 2 bases short, with 17 bases between. CDR3 nucleotide sequence: TGTGCCAGCAGGGATACGTCCTCCATCCGCAATCAGCCCCAGCATTTT. Protein sequence: CASRDTSSIRNQPQHF.

The chain combines TRBV7-3 with TRBJ2-2; 7 bases map to TRBD1. CDR1 and CDR2 from the germline V gene are SGHTA and FQGTGA. The CDR3 consists of 15 residues. With V trimmed by 4 bases and J by 3 bases, 5 bases remained unmatched. CDR3 in amino acids: CASSSTGVDTGELFF. As DNA, the CDR3 is TGTGCCAGCAGCTCCACAGGGGTGGACACCGGGGAGCTGTTTTTT.

CDR3 amino acids: CASSQDPGHDGNTIYF. CDR3 coding DNA: TGCGCCAGCAGCCAAGATCCGGGCCACGATGGAAACACCATATATTTT. The chain joins TRBV4-3 to TRBJ1-3; D ambiguous. Trimming took 0 bases from V and 3 from J, leaving 12 bases between them. The length of the CDR3 is 16 residues. Germline CDR1 is LGHNA and CDR2 is YSLEER.

The chain combines TRBV7-6 with TRBJ2-1, with 11 bases lining up with TRBD2. The CDR3 is 16 amino acids. Germline V lookup: CDR1 SGHVS, CDR2 FNYEAQ. V was clipped by 7 bases and J by 6 bases; unmatched bases: 11. The CDR3 bases are TGTGCCAGCACCAAATTAATAGCGGGAGGGCTCAATGAGCAGTTCTTC. Translated: CASTKLIAGGLNEQFF.

This rearrangement joins TRBV14 to TRBJ2-1; 9 nucleotides align to TRBD2. The junction had 12 bases not matched to a gene; V was cut back by 6 bases and J by 6 bases. CDR3 size: 16 residues. Per the germline V gene, CDR1 is SGHDN and CDR2 is FVKESK. The CDR3 bases are TGTGCCAGCAGTCCCACCCTAGCGGGATTCCCCAATGAGCAGTTCTTC. Encoded protein: CASSPTLAGFPNEQFF.

This clone appeared a few times. The chain has TRBV29-1 and TRBJ2-7, with 10 bases that match TRBD1. The CDR3 has 12 residues. Germline CDR1 SQVTM, CDR2 ANQGSEA. The V segment lost 7 bases and the J segment 7 bases; nucleotides outside the gene matches: 7. The CDR3 here is CSADRGLGEQYF. The CDR3 DNA is TGCAGCGCCGACAGGGGGCTTGGGGAGCAGTACTTC.

The J gene is TRBJ2-7, the V gene TRBV4-1; 9 positions agree with TRBD2. The CDR3 has 17 amino acids. V lost 2 bases, J lost 3 bases, and 11 bases stayed unmatched. Germline V gene data show CDR1 as MGHRA and CDR2 as YSYEKL. As DNA, the CDR3 is TGCGCCAGCAGCCAATATTACAGGGCTAGCGGGAACTACGAGCAGTACTTC. Its translation: CASSQYYRASGNYEQYF.

This clone was recorded only once. CDR3 DNA sequence: TGTGCCAGCAGGGACCAGACAATAGGACTAGGTGGTTCCGGGGAGCTGTTTTTT. It encodes CASRDQTIGLGGSGELFF. The V and J genes are TRBV9 and TRBJ2-2, with 7 nucleotides matching TRBD2. V was clipped by 5 bases and J by 6 bases; unmatched bases: 19. Germline V CDR1 and CDR2: SGDLS, YYNGEE. This CDR3 has 18 amino acids.

This rearrangement joins TRBV7-3 to TRBJ1-1; a possible D gene is TRBD1 (5 bases). The CDR3 consists of 13 residues. Germline V gene lookup returns CDR1 SGHTA and CDR2 FQGTGA. Trimming took off 1 base at V and 6 bases at J, with 9 bases between the two ends. The CDR3 region is CASSLIRDSEAFF. CDR3 sequence (DNA): TGTGCCAGCAGCTTAATCAGGGACTCTGAAGCTTTCTTT.

The chain combines TRBV15 with TRBJ2-1; no clear D. This CDR3 has 16 amino acids. The germline gives CDR1 LNHNV, CDR2 YYDKDF (reference sequence). Trimming took 4 bases from V and 2 from J, leaving 15 bases between them. CDR3 in amino acids: CATSTDRSLTYNEQFF. The CDR3 coding sequence is TGTGCCACCAGCACCGACCGATCTCTTACCTACAATGAGCAGTTCTTC.

The rearrangement uses TRBV19 and TRBJ1-3, with 7 bases that match TRBD1. Germline lookup yields CDR1 LNHDA and CDR2 SQIVND (reference sequence). This CDR3 has 14 residues. V was clipped by 7 bases and J by 9 bases; unmatched bases: 12. DNA for the CDR3: TGTGCCAGTAAATTGAGACAGGGAATTTCCACCATATATTTT. Its translation is CASKLRQGISTIYF. Full variable domain (missing parts from reference TRBV19 and TRBJ1-3): DGGITQSPKYLFRKEGQNVTLSCEQNLNHDAMYWYRQDPGQGLRLIYYSQIVNDFQKGDIAEGYSVSREKKESFPLTVTSAQKNPTAFYLCASKLRQGISTIYFGEGSWLTVV.

The genes are TRBV5-5 and TRBJ2-3; D is possibly TRBD2 (7 bases). The CDR3 extends over 18 amino acids. V was pared by 4 bases and J by 0 bases, with 21 bases between. Germline assignment: CDR1 SGHKS and CDR2 YYEKEE (reference sequence). This chain's CDR3 is CASSRGEGVHPSTDTQYF. The CDR3 nucleotides read TGTGCCAGCAGCAGGGGGGAGGGGGTCCATCCTAGCACAGATACGCAGTATTTT.